The 19 T cell receptor beta chains reported below all come from one sample, sequenced in a study of PD-L1 blockade in urothelial cancer. Measured with immunoSEQ multiplex PCR; TCRdb has only the in-frame clones, and not every one. In the table there are approximately 100,000 clones, 91% of which are singletons. This sample comprised PBMCs, obtained around atezolizumab (anti-PD-L1) treatment. The receptors here all came from a woman older than 75 with urothelial cancer.

The chain carries TRBV10-3 and TRBJ2-1; TRBD2 aligns across 13 bases. Germline loops: CDR1 ENHRY, CDR2 SYGVKD. Trimming at V came to 5 bases and at J to 4 bases, leaving 5 bases not matched to a gene. The CDR3 contains 16 residues. DNA for the CDR3: TGTGCCATCAGTACCGGGACTAGCGGGGATTACAATGAGCAGTTCTTC. Protein product: CAISTGTSGDYNEQFF.

V and J are TRBV15 and TRBJ2-1; TRBD2 might be the D (5 bases). V was clipped by 3 bases and J by 8 bases, with 17 bases between them. CDR3 length equals 15 residues. Germline V gives CDR1 LNHNV, CDR2 YYDKDF (reference sequence). CDR3 sequence: CATSSGGVQSDEQFF. In DNA form, the CDR3 reads TGTGCCACCAGCAGCGGAGGTGTTCAGTCCGATGAGCAGTTCTTC.

In this sample, this clone turned up once. J is TRBJ2-7 and V is TRBV9; unclear D gene. V was clipped by 0 bases and J by 1 base, with 8 bases between them. Germline assignment: CDR1 SGDLS and CDR2 YYNGEE. The CDR3 runs 14 residues. CDR3 DNA sequence: TGTGCCAGCAGCGTAGGAGGCCAGTCCTACGAGCAGTACTTC. Encoded protein: CASSVGGQSYEQYF.

The chain joins TRBV19 to TRBJ1-1; D unclear. V lost 7 bases and J lost 3, with 15 bases in between. The CDR3 runs to 14 residues. Germline V gene lookup returns CDR1 LNHDA and CDR2 SQIVND (reference sequence). The CDR3 DNA reads as TGTGCCAGTACCAAATTCCCGGGAGACACTGAAGCTTTCTTT. Its translation: CASTKFPGDTEAFF. Full variable domain (outside the CDR3, taken from reference TRBV19 and TRBJ1-1): DGGITQSPKYLFRKEGQNVTLSCEQNLNHDAMYWYRQDPGQGLRLIYYSQIVNDFQKGDIAEGYSVSREKKESFPLTVTSAQKNPTAFYLCASTKFPGDTEAFFGQGTRLTVV.

The chain carries TRBV30 and TRBJ1-3; D is unresolved. V was cut by 3 bases and J by 3 bases, with 6 bases left in between. This CDR3 has 12 amino acids. Germline V lookup: CDR1 GTSNPN, CDR2 SVGIG (reference sequence). The DNA of the CDR3 is TGTGCCTGGAGGAACTTTGGAAACACCATATATTTT. Encoded protein: CAWRNFGNTIYF.

This clone showed up just once. This chain connects TRBV11-2 to TRBJ2-3; D might be TRBD2 (5 bases). The CDR3 is 13 residues long. The V end lost 4 bases, the J end lost 7 bases, and 12 bases lay between the germline ends. Germline CDR1 SGHAT, CDR2 FQNNGV. CDR3 loop: CASSSRLSYTQYF. For the CDR3, the DNA is TGTGCCAGCAGCTCCAGACTAAGTTATACGCAGTATTTT.

This chain connects TRBV9 to TRBJ1-1, with D unclear. Per germline, CDR1 SGDLS and CDR2 YYNGEE. V was trimmed by 4 bases and J by 5 bases, leaving 15 bases between them. The CDR3 runs to 14 residues. The CDR3 DNA sequence: TGTGCCAGCAGCTCGGGTCCCATCGGTACTGAAGCTTTCTTT. Translated: CASSSGPIGTEAFF. The full variable domain, completed using reference TRBV9 and TRBJ1-1, is DSGVTQTPKHLITATGQRVTLRCSPRSGDLSVYWYQQSLDQGLQFLIQYYNGEERAKGNILERFSAQQFPDLHSELNLSSLELGDSALYFCASSSGPIGTEAFFGQGTRLTVV.

This rearrangement joins TRBV20-1 to TRBJ2-7, with D maybe TRBD1 (5 bases). From germline, CDR1 is DFQATT and CDR2 SNEGSKA (reference sequence). The CDR3 spans 11 residues. V lost 6 bases and J 5 bases, leaving 11 bases between the germline ends. The CDR3 DNA reads as TGCAGTGCGGAAGGGGAAAACGAGCAGTACTTC. It translates to CSAEGENEQYF.

The chain recombines TRBV7-3 with TRBJ2-1; 14 bases align to TRBD2. Germline-derived CDR1 and CDR2 are SGHTA and FQGTGA. The CDR3 runs to 16 residues. V lost 5 bases, J lost 8 bases, and 8 bases stayed unmatched. The CDR3 sequence is CASSKLRTSGRHEQFF. CDR3 nucleotide sequence: TGTGCCAGCAGCAAACTCAGGACTAGCGGGAGGCATGAGCAGTTCTTC.

The CDR3 nucleotides read TGTGCCAGCAGCTTAAGCCCCGGTCTAGCGGCGTACAATGAGCAGTTCTTC. This codes for CASSLSPGLAAYNEQFF. The rearrangement uses TRBV7-9 and TRBJ2-1; 7 bases agree with TRBD2. This CDR3 is 17 amino acids long. Germline V gives CDR1 SEHNR, CDR2 FQNEAQ (reference sequence). With V trimmed by 2 bases and J by 4 bases, 11 bases remained unmatched.

This chain uses TRBV19 with TRBJ1-1; D not resolved. Germline V gene sequence: CDR1 LNHDA, CDR2 SQIVND (reference sequence). V was cut by 1 base and J by 5 bases, with 14 bases left in between. The CDR3 is 15 residues long. This chain's CDR3 is CASSIGHQIRTEAFF. Here the CDR3 DNA reads TGTGCCAGTAGTATAGGACATCAGATCCGTACTGAAGCTTTCTTT.

This chain links TRBV27 with TRBJ1-5; D remains unclear. Per the germline V gene, CDR1 is MNHEY and CDR2 is SMNVEV (reference sequence). Trimming removed 2 bases from V and 6 bases from J, with 14 bases in between. This CDR3 has 15 amino acids. The DNA for the CDR3 is TGTGCCAGCAGTTTAAATCGGGGAATACCTCAGCCCCAGCATTTT. It specifies CASSLNRGIPQPQHF.

This chain uses TRBV9 with TRBJ2-3; 8 positions agree with TRBD1. Unmatched junction bases numbered 1, after V lost 3 bases and J lost 4 bases. Germline CDR1 is SGDLS and CDR2 is YYNGEE. This CDR3 spans 13 amino acids. CDR3 sequence (DNA): TGTGCCAGCAGCGGACAGGGGTCAGATACGCAGTATTTT. Its translation: CASSGQGSDTQYF.

V and J are TRBV7-3 and TRBJ2-2; TRBD2 matches at 8 bases. Germline lookup yields CDR1 SGHTA and CDR2 FQGTGA. With V trimmed by 5 bases and J by 0 bases, 2 bases remained unmatched. The CDR3 extends over 15 amino acids. Here the CDR3 DNA reads TGTGCCAGCAGCGAGACTAGCGCGAACACCGGGGAGCTGTTTTTT. Its translation: CASSETSANTGELFF.

V gene TRBV9 combines with J gene TRBJ1-1; 8 bases are shared with TRBD1. Germline V gene data show CDR1 as SGDLS and CDR2 as YYNGEE. The CDR3 consists of 17 residues. After removal of 0 bases from V and 3 bases from J, the junction contained 10 bases not matched to a gene. CDR3 region: CASSVVARGPGDTEAFF. CDR3 DNA: TGTGCCAGCAGCGTAGTAGCCAGGGGGCCGGGGGACACTGAAGCTTTCTTT.

This chain joins TRBV28 and TRBJ1-5; D is ambiguous. Germline V gives CDR1 MDHEN, CDR2 SYDVKM. CDR3 length: 14 residues. The ends were cut back, 4 bases at V and 0 bases at J, with 7 bases in the middle. CDR3 nucleotide sequence: TGTGCCAGCAGTTCCTTCCGTAGCAATCAGCCCCAGCATTTT. Translated: CASSSFRSNQPQHF.

This chain links TRBV19 with TRBJ2-7, with 8 positions matching TRBD2. The CDR3 is 17 amino acids. From germline, CDR1 is LNHDA and CDR2 SQIVND (reference sequence). J lost 2 bases, V lost 5 bases, and 14 bases had no gene match. The DNA for the CDR3 is TGTGCCAGTAGTCCCAGGACTAGCCCAGTCCCCACCTACGAGCAGTACTTC. Protein: CASSPRTSPVPTYEQYF. Looking up the rest from reference TRBV19 and TRBJ2-7 gives the full variable domain: DGGITQSPKYLFRKEGQNVTLSCEQNLNHDAMYWYRQDPGQGLRLIYYSQIVNDFQKGDIAEGYSVSREKKESFPLTVTSAQKNPTAFYLCASSPRTSPVPTYEQYFGPGTRLTVT.

This chain uses TRBV28 with TRBJ1-2; tentative D call: TRBD1 (5 bases). V lost 6 bases, J lost 8 bases, and 16 bases lay in between. Germline values: CDR1 MDHEN, CDR2 SYDVKM. The CDR3 extends over 13 amino acids. The CDR3 protein is CASRSRGWGGYTF. CDR3 nucleotide sequence: TGTGCCAGCAGATCGCGGGGGTGGGGCGGCTACACCTTC.

V is TRBV5-6 and J is TRBJ2-1, with D hard to call. The germline V gene has CDR1 SGHDT and CDR2 YYEEEE. The V end lost 3 bases, the J end lost 8 bases, and 12 bases lay between the germline ends. This CDR3 region has 13 residues. The CDR3: CASSSFQADEQFF. As DNA, the CDR3 is TGTGCCAGCAGCTCATTCCAGGCCGATGAGCAGTTCTTC.